The T cell receptor beta chain under discussion was sequenced for a study of a mutant IDH1 vaccine in newly diagnosed glioma. Study in general: Vaccines began 4-6 weeks after radiotherapy alone, or with temozolomide cycles. Most had both radiotherapy and temozolomide beforehand; others had only one. Study results and limitations: Among top peripheral T cell clonotypes, changes seemed unrelated to pseudoprogression. A vaccine-induced immune response developed in 90% to 95% of the patients.

Time point: week 47, end of study. Vaccinated patients received 300 ug of mutant IDH1 20-mer peptide per dose, with topical imiquimod. Clones were read by immunoSEQ multiplex PCR, and TCRdb kept only the in-frame ones, dropping some. The data show tens of thousands of clones, around 75% seen once. The CDR3 extends over 13 amino acids. With 1 base removed from V and 1 base from J, the gap between germline ends came to 5 bases. Per the germline V gene, CDR1 is SGHRS and CDR2 is YFSETQ. About this clone itself: What it recognizes is unknown.

This chain links TRBV5-1 with TRBJ1-1; D is uncertain. Here the sequenced sample was PBMCs, taken from a glioma patient whose treatment included an IDH1 peptide vaccine. The receptor was derived from a man aged 40-55 years with glioma. CDR3 coding DNA: TGCGCCAGCAGCTTGCAGGAGAACACTGAAGCTTTCTTT. Encoded protein: CASSLQENTEAFF.